The 2 T cell receptor beta chains below come from one sample, sequenced in a study of cytomegalovirus exposure and HLA in healthy donors (dated by TCRdb to between 2016 and 2019). To prepare the library, the immunoSEQ multiplex PCR assay was applied. For the multiplex PCR, a mixture combining 60 forward primers for TCR Vbeta segments and 13 reverse primers for TCR Jbeta segments was used. Entries here come from immuneACCESS through TCRdb and include only in-frame sequences with V and J called. Some clones fail to appear in such tables; in the studies checked, an unresolved V gene covers under half of the shortfall, and the cause of the remainder is unknown. The sample table holds about 160,000 clones, of which 60% to 85% were seen once. The ten largest clones take up approximately 3% of the sample. The material sequenced was PBMCs. The receptors were sampled from a woman between 40 and 50 years old in good health and CMV-seronegative.

The rearrangement joins TRBV6-1 to TRBJ1-1, with TRBD1 identical over 10 bases. V shed 4 bases and J 4 bases; nucleotides not matched to a gene: 6. The CDR3 totals 15 residues. Germline assignment: CDR1 MNHNS and CDR2 SASEGT. CDR3 nucleotides: TGTGCCAGCAGTGGGGACAGGGGAAGGGGCACTGAAGCTTTCTTT. Translated: CASSGDRGRGTEAFF.

The chain joins TRBV5-1 to TRBJ2-2, with 10 positions matching TRBD1. The CDR3 length is 16 residues. The germline CDR1 and CDR2 sequences are SGHRS and YFSETQ. With 0 bases clipped from V and 3 bases from J, the junction kept 2 bases outside the gene matches. For the CDR3, the DNA is TGCGCCAGCAGCTTGGGGACAGGGGGTCACACCGGGGAGCTGTTTTTT. It encodes CASSLGTGGHTGELFF.